This T cell receptor beta chain appears in the sequencing data of a study of CD8+ T cells in alopecia areata. As the sequencing template, cDNA was produced by extracting RNA and reverse transcribing it. TCRdb's copy holds only in-frame clones and misses some; the assay was immunoSEQ multiplex PCR. The data contain around 290,000 clones, roughly 50% of them seen just once; the ten biggest clones take up approximately 1.7%. Whole-study findings and limits: Many of the expanded lesional clones endured in scalp and blood while on tofacitinib.

In regard to this clone: Antigen: not known.

Germline CDR1 SGHRS, CDR2 YFSETQ. The CDR3 is 13 residues long. The ends lost 7 bases at V and 7 bases at J; junction bases unmatched: 8. Regarding treatment: oral pan-JAK inhibitor, 5-10 mg twice daily. This TCR was recovered from a human donor with alopecia areata. The rearrangement uses TRBV5-1 and TRBJ2-7, with 10 bases identical to TRBD1. Material: CD4+ T cells sorted from blood, obtained at week 24, from a patient treated with tofacitinib. This chain's CDR3 is CASVGQGRGEQYF. The DNA for the CDR3 is TGCGCCAGCGTGGGACAGGGGCGCGGTGAGCAGTACTTC.